These 7 T cell receptor beta chains were all obtained from the same sample, sequenced in a study of response to subunit inactivated influenza vaccine. Using its own MiXCR run on the RT-PCR reads, TCRdb lists one record per CDR3 protein. The sample records under 800,000 distinct CDR3 sequences, around 13% being singletons. The source was PBMCs from blood, collected approximately 15 days before vaccination. The receptors derive from a man aged 45-60 years who received an inactivated influenza vaccine.

This chain links TRBV28 with TRBJ1-4, with D perhaps matching TRBD1 (5 bases). The CDR3 runs to 18 residues. Germline V lookup: CDR1 MDHEN, CDR2 SYDVKM. With 1 base removed from V and 0 bases from J, the gap between germline ends came to 15 bases. The CDR3 nucleotides read TGTGCCAGCAGTTTATCCTCCGGCTGGGGCTCAACTAATGAAAAACTGTTTTTT. Its protein product is CASSLSSGWGSTNEKLFF.

The chain has TRBV4-2 and TRBJ2-7; 8 bases line up with TRBD2. Germline CDR1 and CDR2: LGHNA and YNFKEQ. CDR3 length: 16 residues. After removal of 0 bases from V and 4 bases from J, the junction contained 8 bases not matched to a gene. CDR3 loop: CASSQDLPSGPYEQYF. For the CDR3, the DNA is TGTGCCAGCAGCCAAGATCTGCCTAGCGGGCCTTACGAGCAGTACTTC.

This sequence joins TRBV27 and TRBJ2-2, with D maybe TRBD1 (6 bases). Trimming cost V 5 bases and J 4 bases, with 17 bases left between them. The length of the CDR3 is 16 residues. The germline CDR1 and CDR2 sequences are MNHEY and SMNVEV (reference sequence). The CDR3 loop is CASSPRQVPSTGELFF. In DNA, the CDR3 is TGTGCCAGCAGTCCCCGACAGGTTCCGAGCACCGGGGAGCTGTTTTTT.

This clonotype was counted only a few times. The V gene is TRBV20-1, the J gene TRBJ2-3; D ambiguous. Germline assignment: CDR1 DFQATT and CDR2 SNEGSKA (reference sequence). This CDR3 has 12 amino acids. Between the trimmed V and J ends, which lost 6 bases and 6 bases, there was a span of 13 bases. This chain's CDR3 is CSAPDLRDTQYF. CDR3 nucleotides: TGCAGTGCGCCAGACTTGAGGGATACGCAGTATTTT.

The chain carries TRBV5-1 and TRBJ2-3; 9 nucleotides agree with TRBD2. CDR3 length equals 16 residues. V lost 0 bases, J lost 3 bases, and 5 bases stayed unmatched. Germline V lookup: CDR1 SGHRS, CDR2 YFSETQ. CDR3 DNA sequence: TGCGCCAGCAGCTTGGGTGTTAGCGGGAGTACAGATACGCAGTATTTT. Translated, it gives CASSLGVSGSTDTQYF.

The rearrangement uses TRBV27 and TRBJ2-3; 9 bases map to TRBD1. J lost 1 base, V lost 3 bases, and 14 bases had no gene match. This CDR3 region has 19 residues. CDR1 and CDR2 (germline): MNHEY, SMNVEV (reference sequence). As DNA, the CDR3 is TGTGCCAGCAGTTTGTTCCCGGCACAGGGGGCTACTGGCACAGATACGCAGTATTTT. Translation: CASSLFPAQGATGTDTQYF.

This clonotype has just a few counts. This chain links TRBV27 with TRBJ1-6; a weak D match, TRBD1 (6 bases). The CDR3 has 14 amino acids. V lost 4 bases and J lost 3, with 7 bases in between. Germline CDR1 MNHEY, CDR2 SMNVEV (reference sequence). This CDR3 reads CASSSGHYNSPLHF. In DNA form, the CDR3 reads TGTGCCAGCAGTTCGGGACACTATAATTCACCCCTCCACTTT.